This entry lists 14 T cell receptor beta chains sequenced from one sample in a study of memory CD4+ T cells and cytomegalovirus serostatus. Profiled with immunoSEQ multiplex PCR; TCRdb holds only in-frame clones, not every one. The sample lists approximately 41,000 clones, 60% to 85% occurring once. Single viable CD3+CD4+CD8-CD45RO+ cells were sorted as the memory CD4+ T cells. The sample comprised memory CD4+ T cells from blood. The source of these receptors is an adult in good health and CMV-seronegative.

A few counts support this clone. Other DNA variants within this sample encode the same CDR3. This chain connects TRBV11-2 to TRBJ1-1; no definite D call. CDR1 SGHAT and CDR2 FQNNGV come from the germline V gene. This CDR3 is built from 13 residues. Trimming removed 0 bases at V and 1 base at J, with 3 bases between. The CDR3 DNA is TGTGCCAGCAGCTTAGAGAGGAACACTGAAGCTTTCTTT. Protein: CASSLERNTEAFF.

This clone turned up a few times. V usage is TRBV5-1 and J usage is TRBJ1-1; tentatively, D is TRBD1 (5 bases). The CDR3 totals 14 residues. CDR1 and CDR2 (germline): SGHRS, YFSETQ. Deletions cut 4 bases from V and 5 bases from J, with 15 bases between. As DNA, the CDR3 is TGCGCCAGCAGCAGATCAGGGACGAGGACTGAAGCTTTCTTT. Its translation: CASSRSGTRTEAFF.

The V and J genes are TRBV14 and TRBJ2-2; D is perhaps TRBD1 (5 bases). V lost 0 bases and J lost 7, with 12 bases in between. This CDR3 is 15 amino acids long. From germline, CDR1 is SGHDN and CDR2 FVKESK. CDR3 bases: TGTGCCAGCAGCCAAGACAGGGTTATTGGCGGGGAGCTGTTTTTT. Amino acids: CASSQDRVIGGELFF.

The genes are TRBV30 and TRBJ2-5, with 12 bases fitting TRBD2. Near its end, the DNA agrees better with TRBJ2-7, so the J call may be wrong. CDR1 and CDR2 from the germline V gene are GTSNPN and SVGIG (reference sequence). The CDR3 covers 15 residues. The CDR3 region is CAWSPILAGGREQYF. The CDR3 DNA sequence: TGTGCCTGGAGTCCCATTCTAGCGGGAGGGCGCGAGCAGTACTTC.

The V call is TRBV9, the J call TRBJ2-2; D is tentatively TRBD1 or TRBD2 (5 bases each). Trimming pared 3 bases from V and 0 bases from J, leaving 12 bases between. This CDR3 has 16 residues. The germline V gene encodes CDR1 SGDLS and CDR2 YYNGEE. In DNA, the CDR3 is TGTGCCAGCAGCGCCCTCGGGACCGCGAACACCGGGGAGCTGTTTTTT. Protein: CASSALGTANTGELFF.

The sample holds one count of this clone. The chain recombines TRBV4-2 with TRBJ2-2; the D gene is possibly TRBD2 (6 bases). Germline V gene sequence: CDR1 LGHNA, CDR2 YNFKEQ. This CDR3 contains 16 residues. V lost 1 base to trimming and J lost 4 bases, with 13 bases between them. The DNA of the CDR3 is TGTGCCAGCAGCCAAGGCTCTACTAGCTCCACCGGGGAGCTGTTTTTT. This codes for CASSQGSTSSTGELFF.

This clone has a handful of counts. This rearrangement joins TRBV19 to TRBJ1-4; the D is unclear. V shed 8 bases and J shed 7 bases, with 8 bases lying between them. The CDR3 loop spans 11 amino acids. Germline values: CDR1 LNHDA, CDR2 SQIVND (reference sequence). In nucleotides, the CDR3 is TGTGCCAGTGGAGGCGGTGAAAAACTGTTTTTT. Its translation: CASGGGEKLFF.

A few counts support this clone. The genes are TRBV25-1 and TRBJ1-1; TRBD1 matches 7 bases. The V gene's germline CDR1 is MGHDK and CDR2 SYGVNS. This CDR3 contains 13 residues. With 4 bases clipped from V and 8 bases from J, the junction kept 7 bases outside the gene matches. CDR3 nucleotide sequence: TGTGCCAGCAGTGCTTTTCCGGGACAGGAAGCTTTCTTT. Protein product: CASSAFPGQEAFF.

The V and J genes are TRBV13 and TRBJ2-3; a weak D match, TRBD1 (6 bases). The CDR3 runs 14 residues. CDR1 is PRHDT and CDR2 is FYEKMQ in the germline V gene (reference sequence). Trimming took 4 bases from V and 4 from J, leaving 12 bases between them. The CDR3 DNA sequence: TGTGCCAGCAGCTCCGCCTCAGGGGCAGATACGCAGTATTTT. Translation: CASSSASGADTQYF.

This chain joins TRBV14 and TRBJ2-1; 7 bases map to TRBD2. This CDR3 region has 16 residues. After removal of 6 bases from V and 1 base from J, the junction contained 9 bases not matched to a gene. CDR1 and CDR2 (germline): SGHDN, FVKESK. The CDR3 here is CASSLFGRPSYNEQFF. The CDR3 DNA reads TGTGCCAGCAGTCTTTTCGGGAGGCCATCCTACAATGAGCAGTTCTTC.

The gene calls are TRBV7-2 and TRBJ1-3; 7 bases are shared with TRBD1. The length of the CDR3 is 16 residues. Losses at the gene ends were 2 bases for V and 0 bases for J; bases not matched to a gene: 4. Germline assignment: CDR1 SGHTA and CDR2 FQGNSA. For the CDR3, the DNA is TGTGCCAGCAGCTTAAACCGGGACAGCTCTGGAAACACCATATATTTT. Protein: CASSLNRDSSGNTIYF.

This chain's CDR3 is CASAQGVARSEQYF. CDR3 DNA sequence: TGCGCCAGCGCCCAGGGGGTAGCCCGCTCCGAGCAGTACTTC. This chain uses TRBV5-1 with TRBJ2-7; TRBD1 matches 7 bases. CDR1 is SGHRS and CDR2 is YFSETQ in the germline V gene. This CDR3 region has 14 residues. With 7 bases clipped from V and 6 bases from J, the junction kept 13 bases outside the gene matches.

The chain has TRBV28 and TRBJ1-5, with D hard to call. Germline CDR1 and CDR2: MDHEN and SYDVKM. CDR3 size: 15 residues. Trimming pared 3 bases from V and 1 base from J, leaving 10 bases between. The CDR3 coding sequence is TGTGCCAGCAGTTTCCTAGGAGGGAGCAATCAGCCCCAGCATTTT. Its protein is CASSFLGGSNQPQHF.

In DNA, the CDR3 is TGTGCCAGTACTAGCGGGAATTACAATGAGCAGTTCTTC. Its protein product is CASTSGNYNEQFF. The rearrangement uses TRBV2 and TRBJ2-1; 10 bases are a match to TRBD2. The J segment lost 4 bases and the V segment lost 9 bases, leaving 3 bases of the junction unmatched. The CDR3 extends over 13 amino acids. The germline gives CDR1 SNHLY, CDR2 FYNNEI.